What follows is one T cell receptor (beta chain) and its context. The data originate from a study of T cells expressing NK-cell markers. Germline CDR1 and CDR2: SGHRS and YFSETQ. CDR3 length: 14 residues. After re-calling the 5' RACE reads, TCRdb lists one entry per CDR3 protein, DNA absent. The repertoire shows 550,000 to 600,000 distinct CDR3 sequences; the top ten hold less than 4.5%. This clonotype was sampled from a man between 18 and 35 years old in good health. The chain carries TRBV5-1 and TRBJ2-3. Sequenced material: blood T cells: a sorted CD56 or NKG2C T cell subset, CD4+ or CD8+ T cells, or bulk PBMC T cells (not recorded which). CDR3 sequence: CASSLEGQGSTQYF. The entire variable domain, with the rest obtained from reference TRBV5-1 and TRBJ2-3, is as follows: KAGVTQTPRYLIKTRGQQVTLSCSPISGHRSVSWYQQTPGQGLQFLFEYFSETQRNKGNFPGRFSGRQFSNSRSEMNVSTLELGDSALYLCASSLEGQGSTQYFGPGTRLTVL.